The entry below describes one T cell receptor beta chain. CDR1 and CDR2 (germline): SEHNR, FQNEAQ (reference sequence). Germline trimming cut 10 bases from V and 0 bases from J; bases unmatched to any gene: 5. The CDR3 has 13 residues. This record comes from a study of tumour-infiltrating T cells in Burkitt lymphoma. Whole-study context: Productive clonality predicted overall and progression-free survival.

The protocol was immunoSEQ multiplex PCR, while the TCRdb copy is restricted to in-frame clones and leaves out a portion. The sample has about 14,000 clones; around 80% are singletons. V gene TRBV7-9 combines with J gene TRBJ2-7; 8 bases are shared with TRBD1. The receptor comes from a human donor with diffuse large B-cell lymphoma. Sequenced material: tumor tissue. CDR3 loop: CATVGQGSYEQYF. The CDR3 DNA is TGTGCCACGGTAGGACAGGGCTCCTACGAGCAGTACTTC. The variable domain in full, completed from reference TRBV7-9 and TRBJ2-7, reads DTGVSQNPRHKITKRGQNVTFRCDPISEHNRLYWYRQTLGQGPEFLTYFQNEAQLEKSRLLSDRFSAERPKGSFSTLEIQRTEQGDSAMYLCATVGQGSYEQYFGPGTRLTVT.